One sample yielded the 23 T cell receptor beta chains listed below, sequenced in a study of patients with pleural tuberculosis. One entry per CDR3 protein results from TCRdb running MiXCR on the reads. The data hold some 29,000 distinct CDR3 sequences, with 15% to 20% observed a single time. The sequenced sample consisted of peripheral blood. The receptor source for this set is a human donor with pleural tuberculosis.

As for this clonotype: Its ends do not fully match the called genes, so a read error is possible. The genes are TRBV20-1 and TRBJ1-2; no clear D. Germline V CDR1 and CDR2: DFQATT, SNEGSKA (reference sequence). CDR3 length equals 14 residues. The CDR3 sequence: CSAYVRREGYGFTF. The CDR3 region has the DNA TGCAGTGCCTACGTCCGTAGGGAGGGCTATGGCTTCACCTTC.

The chain uses TRBV6-1 and TRBJ2-1, with D tentatively TRBD1 or TRBD2 (5 bases each). The CDR3 is 15 residues long. Germline CDR1 MNHNS, CDR2 SASEGT. The germline V and J ends were trimmed by 6 bases and 0 bases, with 12 bases remaining between them. CDR3 in amino acids: CASRLGRVSYNEQFF. The CDR3 DNA is TGTGCCAGCAGATTGGGACGGGTCTCCTACAATGAGCAGTTCTTC.

The J gene is TRBJ2-7, the V gene TRBV20-1; D is unresolved. Germline V gives CDR1 DFQATT, CDR2 SNEGSKA (reference sequence). Deletions cut 3 bases from V and 6 bases from J, with 12 bases between. The CDR3 sequence is 12 residues long. The DNA for the CDR3 is TGCAGTGCTAGTCCTCGGCTTAGCGAGCAGTACGTC. Protein sequence: CSASPRLSEQYV.

V gene TRBV28 combines with J gene TRBJ2-3, with 10 bases matching TRBD1. V was pared by 3 bases and J by 3 bases, with 9 bases of the junction left unmatched. Germline CDR1 and CDR2: MDHEN and SYDVKM. This CDR3 spans 17 amino acids. Here the CDR3 DNA reads TGTGCCAGCAGTTTCTTAGGACAGGGGGGGATGACAGATACGCAGTATTTT. Protein product: CASSFLGQGGMTDTQYF. Based on the CDR3 plus reference TRBV28 and TRBJ2-3, the full variable domain is DVKVTQSSRYLVKRTGEKVFLECVQDMDHENMFWYRQDPGLGLRLIYFSYDVKMKEKGDIPEGYSVSREKKERFSLILESASTNQTSMYLCASSFLGQGGMTDTQYFGPGTRLTVL.

This sequence joins TRBV7-9 and TRBJ1-1, with 9 nucleotides matching TRBD1. Unmatched junction bases numbered 8, after V lost 1 base and J lost 5 bases. This CDR3 has 16 amino acids. Per the germline V gene, CDR1 is SEHNR and CDR2 is FQNEAQ (reference sequence). This CDR3 is CASSLDPGQGKTEAFF. Here the CDR3 DNA reads TGTGCCAGCAGCTTAGACCCTGGACAGGGGAAGACTGAAGCTTTCTTT. Combining the CDR3 with reference TRBV7-9 and TRBJ1-1 gives the whole variable domain DTGVSQNPRHKITKRGQNVTFRCDPISEHNRLYWYRQTLGQGPEFLTYFQNEAQLEKSRLLSDRFSAERPKGSFSTLEIQRTEQGDSAMYLCASSLDPGQGKTEAFFGQGTRLTVV.

This clonotype showed up many times. The rearrangement uses TRBV6-2 or TRBV6-3 and TRBJ2-7; the match to TRBD1 covers 9 bases. Per the germline V gene, CDR1 is MNHEY and CDR2 is SVGEGT. The CDR3 runs to 14 residues. V lost 4 bases and J lost 4; bases outside the gene matches: 5. The CDR3 DNA reads TGTGCCAGCAGTTTATGGGACAGGGATTACGAGCAGTACTTC. This codes for CASSLWDRDYEQYF.

This clonotype was seen many times. V is TRBV2 and J is TRBJ2-1, with D unclear. This CDR3 comprises 13 residues. Germline values: CDR1 SNHLY, CDR2 FYNNEI. V was shortened by 4 bases and J by 15 bases, with 19 bases between the two germline ends. CDR3 protein: CASSVFLPPLGFF. Here the CDR3 DNA reads TGTGCCAGCAGTGTTTTTTTACCCCCTCTTGGGTTCTTC.

This clonotype was seen ten or more times. The CDR3 nucleotides are TGCAGTGCTCCGTCCGGGCGGCAGTACTTC. This gives the protein CSAPSGRQYF. The genes are TRBV20-1 and TRBJ2-7; D is unresolved. CDR1 and CDR2 (germline): DFQATT, SNEGSKA (reference sequence). The germline V and J ends were trimmed by 5 bases and 9 bases, with 11 bases remaining between them. The CDR3 is made up of 10 amino acids.

This clonotype showed up just a few times. The V call is TRBV9, the J call TRBJ2-7, with D unclear. The CDR3 consists of 16 residues. The germline gives CDR1 SGDLS, CDR2 YYNGEE. Trimming left V 4 bases short and J 2 bases short, with 19 bases between. The CDR3, as DNA: TGTGCCAGCAGCCCTAGAGAGTTCAAACTGACCTACGAGCAGTACTTC. Translation: CASSPREFKLTYEQYF.

This clonotype has at least ten counts. This rearrangement joins TRBV5-5 to TRBJ2-2; weak D call: TRBD2 (6 bases). Germline loops: CDR1 SGHKS, CDR2 YYEKEE (reference sequence). CDR3 length equals 16 residues. V was cut by 6 bases and J by 5 bases, with 20 bases left in between. CDR3 nucleotide sequence: TGTGCCAGCACCTCCTCTGGAGGGGTAGGAACCGGGGAGCTGTTTTTT. It specifies CASTSSGGVGTGELFF.

CDR3: CASSENGQGNNEQFF. The CDR3 nucleotides are TGTGCCAGCAGCGAGAATGGACAGGGGAACAATGAGCAGTTCTTC. The genes are TRBV9 and TRBJ2-1; the match to TRBD1 covers 9 bases. The germline gives CDR1 SGDLS, CDR2 YYNGEE. With V trimmed by 3 bases and J by 5 bases, 6 bases remained unmatched. The length of the CDR3 is 15 residues.

This clonotype was recorded at least ten times. This may arise from a read error, as a much more abundant clone is one base away. Here the CDR3 DNA reads TGTGCCAGCAGTGGAGCGCGGGTCAGGGCGAACTATGGCTACACCTTC. It specifies CASSGARVRANYGYTF. The V and J genes are TRBV6-1 and TRBJ1-2; a possible D gene is TRBD1 (5 bases). Deletions cut 4 bases from V and 2 bases from J, with 17 bases between. From germline, CDR1 is MNHNS and CDR2 SASEGT. This CDR3 is 16 amino acids long.

The V and J genes are TRBV6-9 and TRBJ2-1; 12 bases map to TRBD2. Germline V gives CDR1 MNHGY, CDR2 SVAAGI. The CDR3 length is 14 residues. Germline trimming cut 3 bases from V and 12 bases from J; bases unmatched to any gene: 6. CDR3 coding DNA: TGTGCCAGCAGTTACGCTAGCGGGAGGGCGATGCAGTTCTTC. This sequence encodes CASSYASGRAMQFF.

This clonotype appeared many times. The chain is built from TRBV6-1 and TRBJ1-2; TRBD1 agrees at 7 bases. The CDR3 is made up of 14 amino acids. The V gene's germline CDR1 is MNHNS and CDR2 SASEGT. V shed 6 bases and J 3 bases; nucleotides not matched to a gene: 7. CDR3 bases: TGTGCCAGCAGCGCCAGGGGGGCGTACTATGGCTACACCTTC. Its translation is CASSARGAYYGYTF.

This clonotype was observed many times. The genes are TRBV5-6 and TRBJ2-1; no reliable D call. Trimming removed 2 bases from V and 8 bases from J, with 14 bases in between. The length of the CDR3 is 14 residues. Germline lookup yields CDR1 SGHDT and CDR2 YYEEEE. In DNA form, the CDR3 reads TGTGCCAGCAGCTTTCTTGCTGAATCCGATGAGCAGTTCTTC. Translated: CASSFLAESDEQFF.

This clonotype was counted many times. This chain joins TRBV11-2 and TRBJ2-2, with D perhaps matching TRBD1 (6 bases). CDR1 SGHAT and CDR2 FQNNGV come from the germline V gene. Deletions cut 7 bases from V and 3 bases from J, with 18 bases between. This CDR3 is built from 16 residues. The CDR3 protein is CASNRAYSEDTGELFF. The CDR3 nucleotides read TGTGCCAGCAACAGGGCCTATTCCGAGGACACCGGGGAGCTGTTTTTT.

This clonotype was recorded at least ten times. The J gene is TRBJ2-3, the V gene TRBV18; 8 bases are a match to TRBD2. There are 16 residues in the CDR3. The germline V gene has CDR1 KGHSH and CDR2 LQKENI. The trim removed 3 bases at V and 2 bases at J, leaving 7 bases unmatched. CDR3 nucleotide sequence: TGTGCCAGCTCACCTCCAAGCGGGAGACTCACAGATACGCAGTATTTT. Translation gives CASSPPSGRLTDTQYF.

This clonotype was detected ten times or more. The V gene is TRBV12-3 or TRBV12-4, the J gene TRBJ1-1, with 8 bases lining up with TRBD1. Trimming took 3 bases from V and 4 from J; bases not matched to a gene: 10. The CDR3 is made up of 16 amino acids. CDR3 sequence: CASSFTQTGGFTEAFF. The DNA of the CDR3 is TGTGCCAGCAGTTTTACCCAAACAGGGGGTTTCACTGAAGCTTTCTTT.

The J gene is TRBJ2-3, the V gene TRBV29-1; 7 bases are a match to TRBD1. The CDR3 extends over 13 amino acids. The germline gives CDR1 SQVTM, CDR2 ANQGSEA. Trimming removed 0 bases from V and 5 bases from J; junction bases left unmatched: 2. The CDR3: CSVEEGGRDTQYF. The CDR3 DNA is TGCAGCGTTGAAGAAGGGGGCAGAGATACGCAGTATTTT.

V usage is TRBV30 and J usage is TRBJ2-7; D ambiguous. Germline loops: CDR1 GTSNPN, CDR2 SVGIG (reference sequence). CDR3 size: 13 residues. V was clipped by 1 base and J by 7 bases, with 14 bases between them. CDR3: CAWSASTLPEQYF. The CDR3 DNA follows: TGTGCCTGGAGTGCAAGTACTCTACCGGAGCAGTACTTC.

Note on this clonotype: The germline gene is not matched at one end of the junction; a read error may be the cause. The chain carries TRBV24-1 and TRBJ1-2; D possibly corresponds to TRBD1 (6 bases). This CDR3 has 15 residues. Germline lookup yields CDR1 KGHDR and CDR2 SFDVKD. CDR3 in DNA: TGTGCCGCCAGTGGTCCGACAGGAACAGCCCATGGCTACACCTTC. This gives the protein CAASGPTGTAHGYTF.

This clonotype was counted ten times or more. The rearrangement joins TRBV3-1 to TRBJ2-3; D tentatively fits TRBD1 or TRBD2 (6 bases each). The V end was cut by 0 bases, the J end by 1 base, with 14 bases between. CDR3 length equals 17 residues. Looked up from germline, CDR1 is LGHDT and CDR2 is YNNKEL (reference sequence). The CDR3 bases are TGTGCCAGCAGCCAAGATTTTACGGGGGCAGGCACAGATACGCAGTATTTT. Translated, it gives CASSQDFTGAGTDTQYF.

On this clonotype itself: The conserved final phenylalanine or tryptophan is absent from the CDR3, which likely points to a read error. This chain uses TRBV28 with TRBJ1-1; possible D gene TRBD1, 6 bases. The V and J ends lost 5 bases and 4 bases respectively, with 17 bases between them. This CDR3 comprises 15 residues. The germline gives CDR1 MDHEN, CDR2 SYDVKM. CDR3 sequence reads: CASSPRRGRGTEAFL. For the CDR3, the DNA is TGTGCCAGCAGTCCTCGTCGGGGGCGCGGCACTGAAGCTTTCTTA.